Listed here are 29 T cell receptor beta chains from one sample, sequenced in a study of blood T cell repertoires in COVID-19. The data were produced by immunoSEQ multiplex PCR, yet TCRdb's version contains in-frame clones alone and is incomplete. The sample includes roughly 170,000 clones, approximately 85% of them seen just once. Sequenced sample: peripheral blood. The receptor source for this set is a woman between 50 and 59 years old with COVID-19, enrolled during active disease.

This clone was detected once. The genes are TRBV7-9 and TRBJ2-1; 11 nucleotides align to TRBD2. V shed 5 bases and J 5 bases; nucleotides not matched to a gene: 5. Germline CDR1 is SEHNR and CDR2 is FQNEAQ (reference sequence). There are 15 residues in the CDR3. The CDR3 protein is CASSHGTSGDNEQFF. In nucleotides, the CDR3 is TGTGCCAGCAGCCACGGGACTAGCGGCGACAATGAGCAGTTCTTC. The full variable domain, rest sourced from reference TRBV7-9 and TRBJ2-1, is DTGVSQNPRHKITKRGQNVTFRCDPISEHNRLYWYRQTLGQGPEFLTYFQNEAQLEKSRLLSDRFSAERPKGSFSTLEIQRTEQGDSAMYLCASSHGTSGDNEQFFGPGTRLTVL.

The rearrangement uses TRBV19 and TRBJ2-4; 11 bases fit TRBD1. Germline trimming cut 3 bases from V and 8 bases from J; bases unmatched to any gene: 3. Germline loops: CDR1 LNHDA, CDR2 SQIVND (reference sequence). The CDR3 is made up of 14 amino acids. Here the CDR3 DNA reads TGTGCCAGTAGTATCGGACAGGGGGCAGACATTCAGTACTTC. It translates to CASSIGQGADIQYF.

This chain connects TRBV11-2 to TRBJ2-5; TRBD1 aligns across 10 bases. CDR3 size: 14 residues. After removal of 7 bases from V and 5 bases from J, the junction contained 7 bases not matched to a gene. CDR1 SGHAT and CDR2 FQNNGV come from the germline V gene. The CDR3 is CASTRQGATETQYF. The CDR3 nucleotides read TGTGCCAGCACCCGACAGGGGGCTACGGAGACCCAGTACTTC. The entire variable domain, with the rest obtained from reference TRBV11-2 and TRBJ2-5, is as follows: EAGVAQSPRYKIIEKRQSVAFWCNPISGHATLYWYQQILGQGPKLLIQFQNNGVVDDSQLPKDRFSAERLKGVDSTLKIQPAKLEDSAVYLCASTRQGATETQYFGPGTRLLVL.

This chain joins TRBV7-3 and TRBJ1-1; tentatively, D is TRBD1 (6 bases). The CDR3 is 13 amino acids. Between the trimmed V and J ends, which lost 5 bases and 3 bases, there was a span of 10 bases. Germline CDR1 and CDR2: SGHTA and FQGTGA. CDR3 region: CASSRGADTEAFF. The CDR3 DNA sequence: TGTGCCAGCAGCCGGGGGGCAGACACTGAAGCTTTCTTT.

The CDR3 is CASRGTGGVEKLFF. The CDR3 DNA is TGTGCCAGCAGGGGAACAGGGGGCGTTGAAAAACTGTTTTTT. The chain carries TRBV6-5 and TRBJ1-4; 9 bases fit TRBD1. V shed 6 bases, J shed 7 bases, and the junction held 6 bases outside the gene matches. The CDR3 has 14 amino acids. Germline V gene lookup returns CDR1 MNHEY and CDR2 SVGAGI.

The chain is built from TRBV6-1 and TRBJ1-2; 8 positions agree with TRBD1. The CDR3 extends over 15 amino acids. Trimming took 1 base from V and 7 from J; bases not matched to a gene: 8. Germline values: CDR1 MNHNS, CDR2 SASEGT. CDR3 protein: CASSEGRGREFGYTF. The CDR3 DNA reads as TGTGCCAGCAGTGAAGGCAGGGGGCGGGAATTTGGCTACACCTTC.

V gene TRBV15 combines with J gene TRBJ2-7; D might be TRBD2 (6 bases). The V and J ends lost 6 bases and 0 bases respectively, with 18 bases between them. CDR1 is LNHNV, CDR2 YYDKDF, per germline (reference sequence). The CDR3 length is 16 residues. CDR3 in amino acids: CATSNYPAGSSYEQYF. CDR3 nucleotides: TGTGCCACCAGTAACTACCCGGCGGGGAGCTCCTACGAGCAGTACTTC.

The rearrangement links TRBV11-3 to TRBJ2-5, with D tentatively TRBD2 (5 bases). With 5 bases removed from V and 5 bases from J, the gap between germline ends came to 18 bases. Germline CDR1 and CDR2: SGHNT and YENEEA. The CDR3 is 15 amino acids. The CDR3 sequence is CASSTYLRELETQYF. The CDR3, as DNA: TGTGCCAGCAGCACATATCTTCGGGAATTGGAGACCCAGTACTTC.

This chain connects TRBV6-5 to TRBJ2-3; the D gene is possibly TRBD1 (6 bases). The CDR3 runs to 12 residues. Germline CDR1 and CDR2: MNHEY and SVGAGI. V lost 6 bases to trimming and J lost 6 bases, with 10 bases between them. In DNA form, the CDR3 reads TGTGCCAGCAGCACAGGGTTTGATACGCAGTATTTT. Its translation is CASSTGFDTQYF.

The V and J genes are TRBV3-1 (or the pseudogene TRBV3-2) and TRBJ2-3, with 14 nucleotides matching TRBD2. V lost 1 base and J lost 3; bases outside the gene matches: 9. Germline V gene data show CDR1 as LGHDT and CDR2 as YNNKEL (reference sequence). The CDR3 contains 19 residues. CDR3 loop: CASSQVRLAGGHRTDTQYF. CDR3 nucleotides: TGTGCCAGCAGCCAAGTTAGACTAGCGGGGGGGCATCGTACAGATACGCAGTATTTT.

Only one count was recorded for this clone. The chain employs TRBV7-3 and TRBJ2-5; D gene ambiguous. Germline CDR1 reads SGHTA; CDR2 reads FQGTGA. CDR3 length: 13 residues. The V end was cut by 2 bases, the J end by 5 bases, with 9 bases between. The chain's CDR3 is CASSLFQAETQYF. DNA of the CDR3: TGTGCCAGCAGCTTATTCCAGGCGGAGACCCAGTACTTC.

This clone was picked up one time. The rearrangement uses TRBV28 and TRBJ2-1; D unresolved. There are 15 residues in the CDR3. Germline V gene data show CDR1 as MDHEN and CDR2 as SYDVKM. V gave up 2 bases and J gave up 2 bases, with 10 bases separating them. This CDR3 is CASSLRQVTYNEQFF. CDR3 DNA sequence: TGTGCCAGCAGTTTAAGGCAGGTGACCTACAATGAGCAGTTCTTC.

The J gene is TRBJ2-1, the V gene TRBV5-1, with TRBD1 matching 7 bases. The CDR3 has 15 amino acids. Germline V gene lookup returns CDR1 SGHRS and CDR2 YFSETQ. With 0 bases clipped from V and 6 bases from J, the junction kept 6 bases outside the gene matches. The CDR3 DNA is TGCGCCAGCAGCTTGGGAGACAGGGCGGGCAATGAGCAGTTCTTC. It translates to CASSLGDRAGNEQFF.

This chain links TRBV11-2 with TRBJ1-2; 7 nucleotides line up with TRBD1. Germline assignment: CDR1 SGHAT and CDR2 FQNNGV. V lost 10 bases to trimming and J lost 7 bases; unmatched junction nucleotides: 9. This CDR3 has 12 amino acids. CDR3 nucleotides: TGTGCCACCCGGACAGGCCTGGGTGGCTACACCTTC. Residues: CATRTGLGGYTF.

This chain uses TRBV6-2 or TRBV6-3 with TRBJ2-1; TRBD2 aligns across 15 bases. With V trimmed by 6 bases and J by 14 bases, 8 bases remained unmatched. The CDR3 totals 14 residues. Per germline, CDR1 MNHEY and CDR2 SVGEGT. In nucleotides, the CDR3 is TGTGCCAGCAGCCCCTGGACTAGCGGGGGGGAAGAGTTCTTC. This codes for CASSPWTSGGEEFF.

The chain joins TRBV9 to TRBJ2-7, with 11 positions matching TRBD2. The CDR3 is 16 amino acids. V was pared by 1 base and J by 5 bases, with 8 bases of the junction left unmatched. In germline, CDR1 is SGDLS, CDR2 YYNGEE. The CDR3 here is CASSVSGTSGLHEQYF. Here the CDR3 DNA reads TGTGCCAGCAGCGTATCCGGGACTAGCGGCCTCCACGAGCAGTACTTC.

This sequence joins TRBV7-2 and TRBJ2-3; 8 positions match TRBD2. J gave up 0 bases and V 5 bases, and 7 bases lay outside the gene matches. The CDR3 runs to 16 residues. From germline, CDR1 is SGHTA and CDR2 FQGNSA. The CDR3 DNA reads TGTGCCAGCAGCCCTATAGCGGGGATGAGCACAGATACGCAGTATTTT. Translating it yields CASSPIAGMSTDTQYF.

The rearrangement links TRBV7-6 to TRBJ1-3; D may be TRBD1 (5 bases). The CDR3 sequence is 14 residues long. V was shortened by 4 bases and J by 0 bases, with 7 bases between the two germline ends. Germline V CDR1 and CDR2: SGHVS, FNYEAQ. CDR3 nucleotides: TGTGCCAGCAGCTCGACAGACTCTGGAAACACCATATATTTT. The encoded protein is CASSSTDSGNTIYF.

The chain joins TRBV2 to TRBJ2-6; D might be TRBD2 (6 bases). CDR3 length: 13 amino acids. In germline, CDR1 is SNHLY, CDR2 FYNNEI. CDR3 protein: CGGRREGANVLTF. DNA for the CDR3: TGTGGGGGCAGGAGGGAAGGGGCCAACGTCCTGACTTTC.

The chain links TRBV6-5 to TRBJ2-2, with TRBD2 identical over 7 bases. This CDR3 has 16 amino acids. Germline-derived CDR1 and CDR2 are MNHEY and SVGAGI. V was clipped by 0 bases and J by 1 base; unmatched bases: 2. This chain's CDR3 is CASSYSWGGNTGELFF. The CDR3 nucleotides are TGTGCCAGCAGTTACTCGTGGGGGGGGAACACCGGGGAGCTGTTTTTT.

This chain links TRBV10-1 with TRBJ2-7; D is unresolved. The V and J ends lost 3 bases and 2 bases respectively, with 11 bases between them. Per the germline V gene, CDR1 is WNHNN and CDR2 is SYGVQD (reference sequence). This CDR3 has 14 residues. The CDR3 DNA follows: TGCGCCAGCAGTGACAGGCAGGCGCCCTACGAGCAGTACTTC. This gives the protein CASSDRQAPYEQYF.

The CDR3 loop reads CASSGPGQAHSNQPQHF. The CDR3 DNA reads TGTGCCAGCAGTGGCCCGGGACAGGCCCATAGCAATCAGCCCCAGCATTTT. This sequence joins TRBV6-1 and TRBJ1-5; TRBD1 matches 8 bases. The CDR3 runs to 17 residues. Germline V CDR1 and CDR2: MNHNS, SASEGT. V dropped 4 bases and J dropped 0; count of bases not matched to a gene: 8.

The rearrangement links TRBV5-1 to TRBJ1-6; TRBD1 might be the D (6 bases). V lost 5 bases and J 4 bases, leaving 22 bases between the germline ends. CDR1 and CDR2 from the germline V gene are SGHRS and YFSETQ. The CDR3 has 18 residues. CDR3 sequence (DNA): TGCGCCAGCAGTCCCGAGGGGGACGGATCTATTTATAATTCACCCCTCCACTTT. This codes for CASSPEGDGSIYNSPLHF. The complete variable domain, with remaining parts taken from reference TRBV5-1 and TRBJ1-6, reads KAGVTQTPRYLIKTRGQQVTLSCSPISGHRSVSWYQQTPGQGLQFLFEYFSETQRNKGNFPGRFSGRQFSNSRSEMNVSTLELGDSALYLCASSPEGDGSIYNSPLHFGNGTRLTVT.

V usage is TRBV6-6 and J usage is TRBJ1-5; 8 positions match TRBD1. The CDR3 is 14 residues long. Germline V gene lookup returns CDR1 MNHNY and CDR2 SVGAGI (reference sequence). V shed 5 bases, J shed 6 bases, and the junction held 6 bases outside the gene matches. The CDR3, as DNA: TGTGCCAGCAGTCGGACAGGGTCGGGTCAGCCCCAGCATTTT. Translation: CASSRTGSGQPQHF.

The chain carries TRBV7-9 and TRBJ2-7, with D tentatively TRBD1 (6 bases). Per germline, CDR1 SEHNR and CDR2 FQNEAQ (reference sequence). The CDR3 covers 15 residues. V gave up 2 bases and J gave up 4 bases, with 15 bases separating them. The DNA of the CDR3 is TGTGCCAGCAGCTTATCCATGGGCAGGGGATACGAGCAGTACTTC. This encodes CASSLSMGRGYEQYF.

This clone appeared once. V gene TRBV14 combines with J gene TRBJ2-1; D is unclear. CDR3 length: 15 residues. Deletions cut 4 bases from V and 0 bases from J, with 10 bases between. CDR1 SGHDN and CDR2 FVKESK come from the germline V gene. The DNA of the CDR3 is TGTGCCAGCAGCCCTGGTGGCAGCTCCTACAATGAGCAGTTCTTC. Its protein is CASSPGGSSYNEQFF.

This clone was seen once. V usage is TRBV28 and J usage is TRBJ2-5; 8 bases agree with TRBD1. CDR3 length: 15 residues. CDR1 and CDR2 from the germline V gene are MDHEN and SYDVKM. Unmatched junction bases numbered 8, after V lost 4 bases and J lost 4 bases. The CDR3, as DNA: TGTGCCAGCAGTTCCACCCAGGGGGCAGGAGAGACCCAGTACTTC. Its protein is CASSSTQGAGETQYF.

The V and J genes are TRBV6-2 or TRBV6-3 and TRBJ2-1, with 8 bases identical to TRBD2. The V and J ends lost 4 bases and 7 bases, in that order; junction bases with no gene match: 3. CDR3 length: 13 residues. The V gene's germline CDR1 is MNHEY and CDR2 SVGEGT. The CDR3 DNA sequence: TGTGCCAGCAGTTTGGCGGGGGGAAATGAGCAGTTCTTC. Amino acids: CASSLAGGNEQFF.

The genes are TRBV6-5 and TRBJ1-5, with D hard to call. Trimming removed 5 bases at V and 0 bases at J, with 11 bases between. The CDR3 loop spans 15 amino acids. Per the germline V gene, CDR1 is MNHEY and CDR2 is SVGAGI. Here the CDR3 reads CASSQLGYSNQPQHF. The CDR3, as DNA: TGTGCCAGCAGTCAGTTGGGCTATAGCAATCAGCCCCAGCATTTT.